This T cell receptor (beta chain) was profiled in a study of T cells in Graves' hyperthyroidism and ophthalmopathy (dated by TCRdb to about 2019). Concerning the study at large: Peripheral blood samples were taken at initial diagnosis, before any treatment was given. To identify distinguishing TCR V-J signatures, a discovery cohort of about 95 patients was used, comprising some 45 with Graves' ophthalmopathy and under 60 with stable Graves' hyperthyroidism. Whether ophthalmopathy could be predicted prospectively was tested in an independent validation cohort made up of fewer than 20 hyperthyroidism patients plus 17 patients who later progressed to ophthalmopathy. For training and testing, the 100 or so patients in the discovery cohort were randomly divided in a 7:3 ratio. In addition, the study compared T-cell repertoires in thyroid tissue and in blood from several Graves' hyperthyroidism patients. Following sampling, methimazole starting at 30 mg daily was given to hyperthyroidism patients, and high-dose intravenous methylprednisolone was given to ophthalmopathy patients. The paper describes TCR Vbeta CDR3 sequencing of fewer than 150 peripheral blood samples, made up of 43 ophthalmopathy patients, roughly 72 hyperthyroidism patients and roughly 17 progressor patients.

Hyperthyroidism patients were newly diagnosed, with disease duration under 2 months, and aged 18 to 65 years. Patients with uncontrolled infections, other autoimmune diseases, pregnancy or lactation were excluded. Diagnoses were based on clinical symptoms, serum thyroxine and TRAb, thyroid ultrasound and orbital computed tomography. For progressor patients, blood was drawn at the first diagnosis of hyperthyroidism, before any ophthalmopathy symptoms had appeared. PBMCs were separated from roughly 10 ml of fresh peripheral blood using Ficoll-Paque density gradient centrifugation. Progressor patients were first diagnosed with Graves' hyperthyroidism and then developed ophthalmopathy during follow-up. Trizol reagent was used to extract total RNA, and RNA quality was then checked on an Agilent 2100 Bioanalyzer. Amplification of TCR beta CDR3 regions was carried out from RNA transcripts. For the first round of RT-PCR on the TCR CDR3, the HTBI primer set was used together with the Qiagen OneStep RT-PCR kit. Libraries were constructed in a second round of multiplex PCR, after which size selection and purification were performed. Paired-end sequencing of the libraries was performed with 100 bp reads on an Illumina HiSeq2000. As for the original processing: SOAPnuke was used to process the raw data, throwing out any read that contained adapters or uncalled bases, had a mean Phred below 15, or lacked an exact constant-primer or identifier match. High-quality paired reads were merged with COPE v1.2.5, and unique nucleotide sequences were defined as clonotypes. MiTCR v1.1 was used to align the clonotypes against IMGT TRBV, TRBD and TRBJ reference segments. Only V-J combinations with frequency above 0.0001, covering 99.2% of repertoires, were analysed. The TCS score was defined as the ratio of F50 (clonal expansion) to E x V (chaos), calculated using BLOSUM62-based TCRdist between CDR3 peptides within each V-J. Welch's t-statistics and random forest reduced roughly 530 V-J features to fewer than 15, which were used in a naive Bayes classifier (R e1071). TCRdb reprocessed the public reads (quality trimming at Q25 with fastp, clone calling with MiXCR) and kept in-frame beta chains. CDR3 protein duplicates are merged, each entry listing the most common genes and DNA. In this record, the V and J calls reflect TCRdb's handling and not the investigators' own analysis. The sample table holds about 400,000 distinct CDR3 sequences, of which about a sixth were seen once. Roughly 25% of the sample belongs to the ten largest clones.

The CDR3 runs 13 residues from the cysteine to the phenylalanine. The read is trimmed to its CDR3 DNA, 39 bases read in frame from base 1. Looking up the germline V gene yields CDR1 MNHEY and CDR2 SVGEGT. V and J lose 4 bases and 6 bases, and a span of 13 bases separates them. On the study overall, not on this receptor specifically: Most expanded thyroid clonotypes (frequency above 0.001) were also detected in blood, a finding suggesting that blood repertoires may reflect thyroid immune responses. In validation, progression to ophthalmopathy was predicted by the model with nearly 71% sensitivity and 72% to 80% specificity, a median of about 6.4 months before onset. Ophthalmopathy was separated from stable hyperthyroidism by a 13 V-J signature model, with 87.88% sensitivity and just over 81% specificity obtained in cross-validation and 80%/75% obtained in testing. Sample size was not statistically predetermined, and blinding of investigators to group allocation was not performed.

As concerns this clonotype: Its antigen has not been determined. This sequence may be a read error, since a much larger clone differs from it by one base.

The sample comprised blood. Rearrangement joined TRBV6-2 or TRBV6-3 to TRBJ2-7; tentative D gene TRBD1, with 5 bases matching. This clonotype originated in a woman between 18 and 30 years old with Graves' hyperthyroidism that later progressed to Graves' ophthalmopathy. The bases read TGTGCCAGCAGTTTCGACAGCCCAGCCGAGCAGTACTTC. Its translation is CASSFDSPAEQYF.